This TCR beta chain was sequenced for a study of blood T cell repertoires in COVID-19 (dated by TCRdb to between 2020 and 2021). Regarding the study in general: Collaborator samples came from the United States, Italy and Spain and covered acute and convalescent phases of COVID-19. The material from the prospective study consisted of cDNA or gDNA derived from T cells, B-cell-depleted T cells, or PBMCs. Subjects who had been exposed to COVID-19, were actively infected with it, or had recovered from it provided the deeply sampled blood TCRbeta repertoires that made up the dataset. The repertoires were made available in a free public database intended to serve as a resource for research on the immune response to SARS-CoV-2. The samples were drawn from two sources: the first 160 participants of the ongoing ImmuneRACE study, and 1,000 to 1,500 subjects contributed by 6 global collaborators. The sample metadata nearly always contained a de-identified subject ID, COVID-19 status, age in years and sex. Where available, HLA class I and class II types were obtained from metadata supplied by the sample provider rather than from assay-based typing. Overall study results and their limits: The quantity of clinical and demographic metadata differed by source and by participant and was supplied without curation.

Of note for this clone: It lacks a known antigen. Base qualities are not at hand, and no much larger clone is one base apart.

Including cysteine and phenylalanine, the CDR3 has 13 amino acids. CDR3 DNA only is kept here, 39 bases in frame from base 1. CDR1 is given as SGHNT and CDR2 as YYREEE, both from the germline V gene (reference sequence). Trimming removed 1 base from V and 8 bases from J, leaving 12 bases between the germline ends. The immunoSEQ Assay, a bias-controlled multiplex PCR, was used to amplify TCRbeta CDR3 regions from genomic DNA. In the original analysis: Nucleated cell counts per sample were estimated from amplification of reference gene primers within the assay. To quantify the absolute abundance of each unique TCRbeta CDR3 rearrangement, sequence reads were collapsed and filtered. For each sample, productive Simpson clonality was calculated as the square root of Simpson's diversity index across productive rearrangements. Imported from immuneACCESS, the table was reduced by TCRdb to in-frame sequences with V and J called. These copies leave out some clones; in studies compared against another copy, an unresolved V gene accounts for under half, and the cause of the remainder is not known. The V and J calls and the clone size are those of that table, but D and trimming were determined from the DNA. Counted in this sample were 110,000 or so clones; more than 80% of them appeared once. 8% to 10% of the sample goes to the ten largest clones.

The collaborating institutions used their own protocols to collect whole blood in K2EDTA tubes. For TCRbeta analysis, collaborators shipped samples in one of three forms: frozen whole blood, isolated PBMCs, or DNA extracted from either of those sample types. This receptor was taken from a woman in her 70s with acute or convalescent COVID-19. The sample taken for sequencing was peripheral blood. The sequence is built from TRBV5-4 and TRBJ1-2; TRBD1 could be the D gene, as 6 bases match. CDR3 protein: CASSLWGGWGYTF. The sequenced DNA: TGTGCCAGCAGCTTGTGGGGGGGCTGGGGCTACACCTTC.